These 5 T cell receptor beta chains were sequenced from one sample in a study of T cell responses to AZD1222 COVID-19 vaccine (dated by TCRdb to about 2021). Read against the paper, the sample's time point label means: baseline before first vaccination. The library was made by the immunoSEQ multiplex PCR assay. TCRdb holds this immuneACCESS table with in-frame rearrangements only. Some clones are missing; in checked studies, unresolved V genes explain under half, and the rest has no known cause. The sample table lists roughly 180,000 clones, approximately 94% of them with a count of one. 7% to 9.5% of the sample is held by the ten biggest clonotypes. Specimen: peripheral blood, collected on day 0 of AZD1222 vaccination. The source is an adult in good health.

The chain uses TRBV5-1 and TRBJ1-2, with a tentative D call TRBD1 (5 bases). This CDR3 spans 14 amino acids. The germline V gene encodes CDR1 SGHRS and CDR2 YFSETQ. The V and J ends lost 0 bases and 2 bases respectively, with 8 bases between them. CDR3: CASSLGQPNYGYTF. The CDR3 DNA reads as TGCGCCAGCAGCTTGGGACAGCCGAACTATGGCTACACCTTC.

The genes are TRBV28 and TRBJ1-1; 7 bases match TRBD1. The CDR3 runs to 13 residues. V shed 5 bases, J shed 4 bases, and the junction held 4 bases outside the gene matches. Germline V gene data show CDR1 as MDHEN and CDR2 as SYDVKM. The CDR3 bases are TGTGCCAGCAGTACAGGGGTTAGCACTGAAGCTTTCTTT. Translation gives CASSTGVSTEAFF.

V usage is TRBV12-3 or TRBV12-4 and J usage is TRBJ1-5; D is ambiguous. The CDR3 has 12 residues. V dropped 1 base and J dropped 5 bases, with 3 bases sitting between them. The CDR3 sequence is CASSLGHQPQHF. The CDR3 region has the DNA TGTGCCAGCAGTTTAGGCCATCAGCCCCAGCATTTT.

This clone was recorded once. This chain links TRBV14 with TRBJ2-1, with 8 bases that match TRBD1. Trimming removed 3 bases from V and 7 bases from J; junction bases left unmatched: 8. Germline V gives CDR1 SGHDN, CDR2 FVKESK. The CDR3 loop spans 15 amino acids. Written as DNA, the CDR3 is TGTGCCAGCAGCCACCAGGGGGCAAGGAGGAATGAGCAGTTCTTC. This sequence encodes CASSHQGARRNEQFF. Filled out from reference TRBV14 and TRBJ2-1, the complete variable domain reads EAGVTQFPSHSVIEKGQTVTLRCDPISGHDNLYWYRRVMGKEIKFLLHFVKESKQDESGMPNNRFLAERTGGTYSTLKVQPAELEDSGVYFCASSHQGARRNEQFFGPGTRLTVL.

The chain is built from TRBV5-4 and TRBJ1-6, with a weak D call TRBD1 (5 bases). Germline V gives CDR1 SGHNT, CDR2 YYREEE (reference sequence). V lost 3 bases, J lost 7 bases, and 17 bases lay in between. The CDR3 runs 16 residues. The CDR3 region is CASSSPGATANSPLHF. The CDR3 DNA reads TGTGCCAGCAGCTCCCCTGGGGCCACCGCCAATTCACCCCTCCACTTT.